What follows is one T cell receptor (beta chain) and its context. These data originate in a study of CD8+ T cells in alopecia areata. This CDR3 is 13 amino acids long. Trimming stripped 3 bases from V and 2 bases from J, with 9 bases between. CDR1 is SQVTM, CDR2 ANQGSEA, per germline. Isolated RNA was reverse transcribed into cDNA used as the sequencing template. This table comes from immunoSEQ multiplex PCR, and its TCRdb copy is limited to in-frame clones, with some not included. The top ten clones hold approximately 6.6% of a sample with approximately 140,000 clones, 45% to 60% of them seen once. Sequencing input: CD4+ T cells sorted from blood. The TCR sequence derives from a human donor with alopecia areata. The chain has TRBV29-1 and TRBJ2-3; D gene ambiguous. CDR3 loop: CSVDFVNTDTQYF. The CDR3 region has the DNA TGCAGCGTTGATTTCGTCAACACAGATACGCAGTATTTT.